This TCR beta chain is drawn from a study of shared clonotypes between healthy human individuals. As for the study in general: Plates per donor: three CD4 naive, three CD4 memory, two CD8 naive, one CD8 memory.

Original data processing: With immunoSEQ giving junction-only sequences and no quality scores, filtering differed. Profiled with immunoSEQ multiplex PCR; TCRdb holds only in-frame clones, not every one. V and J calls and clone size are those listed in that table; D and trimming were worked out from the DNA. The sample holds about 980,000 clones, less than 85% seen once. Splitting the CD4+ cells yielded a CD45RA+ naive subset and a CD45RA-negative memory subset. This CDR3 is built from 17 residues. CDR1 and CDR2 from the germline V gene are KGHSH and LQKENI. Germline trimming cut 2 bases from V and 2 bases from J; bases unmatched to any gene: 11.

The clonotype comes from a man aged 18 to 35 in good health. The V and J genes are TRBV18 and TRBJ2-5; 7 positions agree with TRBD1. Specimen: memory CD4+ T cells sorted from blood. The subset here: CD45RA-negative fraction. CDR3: CASSPLGPGQSQETQYF. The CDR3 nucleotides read TGTGCCAGCTCACCATTGGGACCGGGACAGTCACAAGAGACCCAGTACTTC. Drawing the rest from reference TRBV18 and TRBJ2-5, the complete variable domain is NAGVMQNPRHLVRRRGQEARLRCSPMKGHSHVYWYRQLPEEGLKFMVYLQKENIIDESGMPKERFSAEFPKEGPSILRIQQVVRGDSAAYFCASSPLGPGQSQETQYFGPGTRLLVL.